The sequence of this TCR beta chain was determined in a study of blood T cell repertoires in COVID-19. Across the study: The origin of the acute and convalescent COVID-19 samples was the United States, Italy and Spain.

The CDR3 extends over 13 amino acids. Trimming pared 3 bases from V and 5 bases from J, leaving 12 bases between. Germline values: CDR1 SGHRS, CDR2 YFSETQ. Authors' analysis steps: From reference gene primer amplification, estimates of nucleated cell counts were derived. Sequencing was performed with immunoSEQ multiplex PCR; in TCRdb, only in-frame clones are kept and a portion is missing. V and J calls and clone size are given by that table; D and trimming were obtained from the DNA. Here the sample spans over 130,000 clones, approximately 85% being singletons. V usage is TRBV5-1 and J usage is TRBJ2-7, with D possibly being TRBD1 (5 bases). Sequencing was performed on peripheral blood. This receptor was identified in a man over 45 with acute or convalescent COVID-19. This CDR3 reads CASSSDRSHEQYF. The CDR3, as DNA: TGCGCCAGCAGCTCCGACAGATCCCACGAGCAGTACTTC.